Shown below are 5 T cell receptor beta chains from a single sample sequenced in a study of early T cells in non-severe SARS-CoV-2 infection (dated by TCRdb to about 2021). The library came from 5' RACE. The listed sequencing device is NextSeq 500. In-frame beta chains were kept once TCRdb had trimmed the public reads at Q25 with fastp and called clones with MiXCR. Each entry merges the rows of one CDR3 protein and shows their most common DNA and genes. The sample data list 45,000 to 55,000 distinct CDR3 sequences, and 13% of these were observed just once. Roughly 10% of the sample belongs to the ten largest clones. The material sequenced was whole blood. These receptors were collected from an adult who was a healthcare worker with PCR-confirmed SARS-CoV-2 infection or an uninfected control (not recorded which).

This clonotype was seen repeatedly, ten times or more. The rearrangement uses TRBV2 and TRBJ2-7; D unclear. V was shortened by 4 bases and J by 6 bases, with 4 bases between the two germline ends. This CDR3 is 10 amino acids long. CDR1 and CDR2 (germline): SNHLY, FYNNEI. The CDR3 DNA reads as TGTGCCAGCAGTGTGGGCGAGCAGTACTTC. It encodes CASSVGEQYF.

Many counts were recorded for this clonotype. The CDR3 here is CASSSSGRVRDEQFF. The CDR3 region has the DNA TGTGCCAGCAGTTCGAGCGGGAGGGTTAGGGATGAGCAGTTCTTC. The chain employs TRBV27 and TRBJ2-1; TRBD2 agrees at 10 bases. V lost 4 bases to trimming and J lost 8 bases; unmatched junction nucleotides: 8. The CDR3 covers 15 residues. Germline CDR1 is MNHEY and CDR2 is SMNVEV (reference sequence).

This clonotype was observed many times. The chain combines TRBV27 with TRBJ2-5; the D gene could be TRBD1 or TRBD2 (5 bases each). In germline, CDR1 is MNHEY, CDR2 SMNVEV (reference sequence). This CDR3 region has 14 residues. Trimming took off 6 bases at V and 2 bases at J, with 13 bases between the two ends. The CDR3, as DNA: TGTGCCAGCAGCCCCTTCAGGGAGCAAGAGACCCAGTACTTC. Its translation is CASSPFREQETQYF.

The sample holds a few counts of this clonotype. The genes are TRBV20-1 and TRBJ1-5; 9 bases agree with TRBD1. Germline CDR1 and CDR2: DFQATT and SNEGSKA (reference sequence). V trimming: 5 bases; J trimming: 6 bases; junction bases outside the gene matches: 5. CDR3 length: 13 residues. The CDR3 region is CSASQGAGQPQHF. The CDR3 nucleotides read TGCAGTGCTTCACAGGGGGCAGGTCAGCCCCAGCATTTT.

This clonotype was recorded many times. CDR3 sequence: CASKGQIAGNTIYF. DNA of the CDR3: TGTGCCAGCAAGGGACAGATAGCTGGAAACACCATATATTTT. The gene calls are TRBV2 and TRBJ1-3; 7 nucleotides agree with TRBD1. CDR1 and CDR2 (germline): SNHLY, FYNNEI. CDR3 length: 14 amino acids. The ends lost 7 bases at V and 2 bases at J; junction bases unmatched: 5.